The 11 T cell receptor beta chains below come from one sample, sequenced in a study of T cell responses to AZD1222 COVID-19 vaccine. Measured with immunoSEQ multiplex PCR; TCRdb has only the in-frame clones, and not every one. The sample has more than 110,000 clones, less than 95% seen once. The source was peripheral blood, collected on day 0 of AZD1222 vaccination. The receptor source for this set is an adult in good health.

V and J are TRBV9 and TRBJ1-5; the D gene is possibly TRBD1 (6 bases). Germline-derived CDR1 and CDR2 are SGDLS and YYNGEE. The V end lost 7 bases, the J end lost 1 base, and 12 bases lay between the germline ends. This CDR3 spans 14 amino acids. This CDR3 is CASSRGGSNQPQHF. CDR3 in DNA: TGTGCCAGCTCTCGAGGGGGGAGCAATCAGCCCCAGCATTTT.

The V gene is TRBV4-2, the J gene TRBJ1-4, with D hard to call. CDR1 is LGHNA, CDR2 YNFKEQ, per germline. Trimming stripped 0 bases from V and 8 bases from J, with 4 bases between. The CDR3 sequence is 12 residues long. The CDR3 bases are TGTGCCAGCAGCCAAGAAGAGGAAAAACTGTTTTTT. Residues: CASSQEEEKLFF.

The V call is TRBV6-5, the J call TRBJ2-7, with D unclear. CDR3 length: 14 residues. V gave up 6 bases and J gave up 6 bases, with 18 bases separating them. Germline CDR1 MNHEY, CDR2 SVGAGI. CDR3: CASSILQWEGEQYF. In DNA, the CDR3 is TGTGCCAGCAGCATCCTCCAGTGGGAAGGCGAGCAGTACTTC.

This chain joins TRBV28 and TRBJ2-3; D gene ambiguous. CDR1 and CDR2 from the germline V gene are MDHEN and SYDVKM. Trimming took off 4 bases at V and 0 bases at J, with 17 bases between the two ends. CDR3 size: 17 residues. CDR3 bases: TGTGCCAGCAGTTCCCTTCCAACGGACCTTAGCACAGATACGCAGTATTTT. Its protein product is CASSSLPTDLSTDTQYF.

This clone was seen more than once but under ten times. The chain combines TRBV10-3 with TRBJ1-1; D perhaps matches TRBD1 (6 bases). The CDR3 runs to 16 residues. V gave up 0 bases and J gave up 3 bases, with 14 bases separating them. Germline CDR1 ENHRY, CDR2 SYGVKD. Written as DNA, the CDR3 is TGTGCCATCAGTGAGTCGATGGGAGGGGGGGACACTGAAGCTTTCTTT. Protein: CAISESMGGGDTEAFF.

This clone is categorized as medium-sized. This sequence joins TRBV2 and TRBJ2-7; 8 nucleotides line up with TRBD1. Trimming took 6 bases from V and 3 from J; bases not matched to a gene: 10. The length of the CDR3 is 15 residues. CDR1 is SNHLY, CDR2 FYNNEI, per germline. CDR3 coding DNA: TGTGCCAGCAGAGATAAGACAGGGGCAAGCTACGAGCAGTACTTC. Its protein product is CASRDKTGASYEQYF.

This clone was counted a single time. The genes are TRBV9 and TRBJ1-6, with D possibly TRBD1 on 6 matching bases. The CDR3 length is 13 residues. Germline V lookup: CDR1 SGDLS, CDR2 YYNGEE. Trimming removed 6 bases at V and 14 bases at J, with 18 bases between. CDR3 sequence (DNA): TGTGCCAGCAACTCCGGGACACTGGGCACCCTCCACTTT. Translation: CASNSGTLGTLHF.

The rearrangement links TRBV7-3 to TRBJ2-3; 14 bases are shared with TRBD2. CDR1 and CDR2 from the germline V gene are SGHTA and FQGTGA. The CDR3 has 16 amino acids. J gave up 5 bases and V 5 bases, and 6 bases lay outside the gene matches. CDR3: CASSRGTSGGVDTQYF. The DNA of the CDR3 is TGTGCCAGCAGCCGCGGGACTAGCGGGGGAGTAGATACGCAGTATTTT.

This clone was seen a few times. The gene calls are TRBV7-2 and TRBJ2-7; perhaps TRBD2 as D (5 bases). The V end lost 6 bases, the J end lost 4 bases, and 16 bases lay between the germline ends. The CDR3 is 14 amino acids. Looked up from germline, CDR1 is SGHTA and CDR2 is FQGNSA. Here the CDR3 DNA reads TGTGCCAGCAGTCTCGTTTCTCGGACTTACGAGCAGTACTTC. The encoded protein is CASSLVSRTYEQYF.

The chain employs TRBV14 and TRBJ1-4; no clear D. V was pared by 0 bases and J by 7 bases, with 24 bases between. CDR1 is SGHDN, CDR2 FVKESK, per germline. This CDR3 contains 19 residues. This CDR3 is CASSQDLPLSSAKIEKLFF. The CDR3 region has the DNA TGTGCCAGCAGCCAAGATCTCCCCCTTTCGTCAGCTAAAATTGAAAAACTGTTTTTT.

The CDR3 DNA follows: TGCGCCAGCAGCCAAGTGGTGGGACAGGGGGCCTCTGGCTACACCTTC. Translated: CASSQVVGQGASGYTF. The J gene is TRBJ1-2, the V gene TRBV4-1; 12 positions agree with TRBD1. With V trimmed by 1 base and J by 7 bases, 7 bases remained unmatched. The CDR3 extends over 16 amino acids. Germline V CDR1 and CDR2: MGHRA, YSYEKL.